These 22 T cell receptor beta chains were sequenced from one sample in a study of T cell clonality in common variable immunodeficiency. Some clones are missing from TCRdb's copy, which holds only in-frame ones; the method was immunoSEQ multiplex PCR. There are approximately 50,000 clones in the sample, none observed a single time. The source material was peripheral blood mononuclear cells. Receptor source: a person aged 18 to 69 in good health.

The sample holds a few counts of this clone. The CDR3 end lies 3 residues beyond the end of the read and is filled in from the germline J gene. V gene TRBV5-6 combines with J gene TRBJ1-1; maybe TRBD1 (5 bases). The CDR3 totals 14 residues. In germline, CDR1 is SGHDT, CDR2 YYEEEE. Trimming pared 2 bases from V and 4 bases from J, leaving 12 bases between. CDR3 DNA, as far as it was read: TGTGCCAGCAGCTTAGGCAGGGTCGGCACTGAA. It specifies CASSLGRVGTE. The full CDR3 is CASSLGRVGTEAFF.

Ten or more counts support this clone. The missing CDR3 end, 3 residues past where the read stops, is filled in from the germline J gene. V is TRBV19 and J is TRBJ1-1; D not certain. The ends were cut back, 1 base at V and 6 bases at J, with 6 bases in the middle. Germline CDR1 and CDR2: LNHDA and SQIVND (reference sequence). CDR3 length: 12 residues. The CDR3 is CASSIVDSEAFF. The CDR3 DNA, read in part, is TGTGCCAGTAGTATAGTGGACTCTGAA.

Turning to this clone: The read halts 3 residues ahead of the CDR3 end, with the missing end drawn from the germline J gene. The chain uses TRBV5-6 and TRBJ2-7; TRBD1 agrees at 10 bases. V shed 0 bases and J 3 bases; nucleotides not matched to a gene: 3. The CDR3 has 15 amino acids. From germline, CDR1 is SGHDT and CDR2 YYEEEE. CDR3 loop: CASSLGQGAIYEQYF. Incomplete CDR3 DNA: TGTGCCAGCAGCTTGGGACAGGGGGCAATCTACGAG.

This clone was found many times. The CDR3 extends 3 residues past the end of the read, so its final part is completed from the germline J gene. The chain has TRBV30 and TRBJ1-1; D remains ambiguous. This CDR3 region has 12 residues. V lost 1 base to trimming and J lost 4 bases, with 7 bases between them. Per the germline V gene, CDR1 is GTSNPN and CDR2 is SVGIG (reference sequence). Partial CDR3 DNA: TGTGCCTGGAGTGAGGGTAGCACTGAA. Encoded protein: CAWSEGSTE. The CDR3 in full is CAWSEGSTEAFF.

This clone was observed a handful of times. The read comes to an end 3 residues before the CDR3 does, leaving the germline J gene to fill in the end. The chain employs TRBV5-1 and TRBJ2-2; no firm D call. The length of the CDR3 is 16 residues. The germline gives CDR1 SGHRS, CDR2 YFSETQ. The covered CDR3 bases are TGCGCCAGCAGCTTACCGGGTGGAGCAACTAATGAAAAG. The encoded protein is CASSLPGGATNEK. In full, the CDR3 is CASSLPGGATNEKLFF.

In its sample, this clone was seen many times. Read coverage stops 3 residues before the CDR3 terminus; the germline J gene supplies the remainder. V is TRBV19 and J is TRBJ2-2; D is unresolved. The CDR3 is made up of 16 amino acids. The germline V and J ends were trimmed by 7 bases and 2 bases, with 17 bases remaining between them. Germline V CDR1 and CDR2: LNHDA, SQIVND (reference sequence). The sequenced CDR3 bases are TGTGCCAGTACCCTCACTGAGAGATTCAACACCGGGGAG. Amino acid sequence: CASTLTERFNTGE. The complete CDR3 sequence is CASTLTERFNTGELFF.

The sample holds many counts of this clone. The read halts 3 residues ahead of the CDR3 end, with the missing end drawn from the germline J gene. This chain uses TRBV9 with TRBJ2-7; D possibly corresponds to TRBD2 (5 bases). Trimming stripped 1 base from V and 5 bases from J, with 13 bases between. Germline loops: CDR1 SGDLS, CDR2 YYNGEE. The CDR3 consists of 14 residues. CDR3 residues: CASSVTGSGNEQYF. The DNA read from the CDR3 is TGTGCCAGCAGCGTAACGGGGAGCGGTAACGAG. Drawing the rest from reference TRBV9 and TRBJ2-7, the complete variable domain is DSGVTQTPKHLITATGQRVTLRCSPRSGDLSVYWYQQSLDQGLQFLIQYYNGEERAKGNILERFSAQQFPDLHSELNLSSLELGDSALYFCASSVTGSGNEQYFGPGTRLTVT.

This clone was observed at least ten times. The CDR3 spells CAWNKGDSGEKLFF. Partial CDR3 DNA: TGTGCCTGGAACAAAGGGGACAGTGGAGAAAAA. The chain combines TRBV30 with TRBJ1-4; 7 bases agree with TRBD1. The read comes to an end 3 residues before the CDR3 does, leaving the germline J gene to fill in the end. Germline V gene sequence: CDR1 GTSNPN, CDR2 SVGIG (reference sequence). The trim removed 4 bases at V and 8 bases at J, leaving 10 bases unmatched. This CDR3 contains 14 residues.

This clone was seen ten or more times. The read ends 3 residues shy of where the CDR3 ends; the end is completed using the germline J gene. The rearrangement joins TRBV19 to TRBJ1-6; possibly TRBD1 for D (6 bases). Germline V gene lookup returns CDR1 LNHDA and CDR2 SQIVND (reference sequence). The CDR3 is made up of 14 amino acids. V was cut by 6 bases and J by 8 bases, with 14 bases left in between. The CDR3 spells CASRPGTSYSPLHF. The CDR3 DNA, read in part, is TGTGCCAGTAGACCCGGGACATCCTATTCACCC.

This clone was counted at least ten times. Its ends do not fully match the called genes, so a read error is possible. Read data end 3 residues before the CDR3 end; the end is taken from the germline J gene. This chain links TRBV4-1 with TRBJ2-1, with no clear D. The CDR3 is made up of 14 amino acids. CDR1 and CDR2 (germline): MGHRA, YSYEKL. The part of the CDR3 DNA that was read is TGCACCAGCAGCCAAGTGTGGCGGAGCAATGAG. Protein product: CTSSQVWRSNE. The full CDR3 sequence reads CTSSQVWRSNEQFF.

This clone was seen at least ten times. Read data end 3 residues before the CDR3 end; the end is taken from the germline J gene. The chain recombines TRBV30 with TRBJ2-3; possible D gene TRBD1, 5 bases. CDR1 and CDR2 (germline): GTSNPN, SVGIG (reference sequence). There are 15 residues in the CDR3. The CDR3 DNA, read in part, is TGTGCCTGGAGTGTACAGCAGCAGGGAAGAGAGACG. This translates into CAWSVQQQGRET. The CDR3 reads in full as CAWSVQQQGRETQYF. Filled out from reference TRBV30 and TRBJ2-3, the complete variable domain reads SQTIHQWPATLVQPVGSPLSLECTVEGTSNPNLYWYRQAAGRGLQLLFYSVGIGQISSEVPQNLSASRPQDRQFILSSKKLLLSDSGFYLCAWSVQQQGRETQYFGPGTRLTVL.

This clone occurred many times. CDR3 sequence reads: CASRPHRGEAFF. The covered CDR3 bases are TGTGCCAGCAGACCCCACAGGGGTGAA. This chain joins TRBV6-2 or TRBV6-3 and TRBJ1-1; 7 nucleotides agree with TRBD1. The CDR3 end lies 3 residues beyond the end of the read and is filled in from the germline J gene. The CDR3 contains 12 residues. V shed 6 bases, J shed 7 bases, and the junction held 5 bases outside the gene matches. From germline, CDR1 is MNHEY and CDR2 SVGEGT.

For this clone: The CDR3 extends 3 residues past the end of the read, so its final part is completed from the germline J gene. The V and J genes are TRBV19 and TRBJ1-2; 9 bases match TRBD1. CDR1 and CDR2 from the germline V gene are LNHDA and SQIVND (reference sequence). Trimming at V came to 3 bases and at J to 7 bases, leaving 6 bases not matched to a gene. The length of the CDR3 is 14 residues. The CDR3 reads CASSIPGQGPGYTF. The sequenced part of the CDR3 DNA is TGTGCCAGTAGTATCCCGGGACAGGGCCCTGGC.

On this clone itself: The read ends 3 residues shy of where the CDR3 ends; the end is completed using the germline J gene. This chain joins TRBV6-1 and TRBJ2-2; the D gene is possibly TRBD1 (5 bases). Germline CDR1 reads MNHNS; CDR2 reads SASEGT. CDR3 length: 14 amino acids. CDR3 residues: CASSEGTEGEKLFF. The sequenced CDR3 bases are TGTGCCAGCAGTGAAGGAACCGAAGGGGAAAAG.

This clone was found many times. Read coverage stops 3 residues before the CDR3 terminus; the germline J gene supplies the remainder. V usage is TRBV10-3 and J usage is TRBJ1-6; possibly TRBD1 for D (6 bases). CDR3 length: 14 residues. The germline V and J ends were trimmed by 6 bases and 7 bases, with 13 bases remaining between them. Germline V gene sequence: CDR1 ENHRY, CDR2 SYGVKD. The CDR3: CAIRQGSENSPLHF. The CDR3 DNA, read in part, is TGTGCCATCAGGCAGGGGTCGGAGAATTCACCC.

This clone was recorded at least ten times. The CDR3 extends 3 residues past the end of the read, so its final part is completed from the germline J gene. The V call is TRBV5-1, the J call TRBJ1-1; D ambiguous. The CDR3 extends over 15 amino acids. The V gene's germline CDR1 is SGHRS and CDR2 YFSETQ. Trimming shortened V by 0 bases and J by 0 bases, and 9 bases separated the two germline ends. The DNA read from the CDR3 is TGCGCCAGCAGCTTGGTACAGACCTTGAACACTGAA. Protein: CASSLVQTLNTE. The whole CDR3 is CASSLVQTLNTEAFF.

Comment on this clone: The CDR3 extends 3 residues past the end of the read, so its final part is completed from the germline J gene. The chain couples TRBV5-1 to TRBJ2-3; 10 positions match TRBD2. The CDR3 covers 16 residues. Per germline, CDR1 SGHRS and CDR2 YFSETQ. The CDR3: CASSLAAAGGRETQYF. Partial CDR3 DNA: TGCGCCAGCAGCTTGGCCGCAGCGGGAGGGCGAGAGACG.

This clone was detected ten times or more. The read halts 3 residues ahead of the CDR3 end, with the missing end drawn from the germline J gene. The chain joins TRBV19 to TRBJ1-2, with 9 nucleotides matching TRBD1. The CDR3 length is 14 residues. The germline CDR1 and CDR2 sequences are LNHDA and SQIVND (reference sequence). Germline trimming cut 1 base from V and 7 bases from J; bases unmatched to any gene: 4. The sequenced CDR3 bases are TGTGCCAGTAGTATAGCGGGACAGGGACGTGGC. It encodes CASSIAGQGRG. The whole CDR3 sequence is CASSIAGQGRGYTF.

This clone was seen ten or more times. The read stops 3 residues short of the end of the CDR3; the missing end is completed from the germline J gene. The chain has TRBV2 and TRBJ2-2; D is uncertain. The CDR3 totals 13 residues. The V gene lost 6 bases and the J gene lost 1 base, with 6 bases spanning the gap. CDR1 and CDR2 from the germline V gene are SNHLY and FYNNEI. CDR3 DNA, as far as it was read: TGTGCCAGCAGCCCGTGGAACACCGGGGAG. It translates to CASSPWNTGE. The CDR3 in full is CASSPWNTGELFF.

This clone occurred many times. The read is 3 residues too short to cover the CDR3 end, so that end is filled in from the germline J gene. The rearrangement uses TRBV2 and TRBJ1-3, with no clear D. In germline, CDR1 is SNHLY, CDR2 FYNNEI. Deletions cut 4 bases from V and 4 bases from J, with 14 bases between. This CDR3 has 15 residues. This CDR3 is CASSGGIGSGNTIYF. The sequenced part of the CDR3 DNA is TGTGCCAGCAGTGGTGGTATCGGTTCAGGAAACACC.

Ten or more counts support this clone. Sequencing ends 3 residues short of the CDR3 end; the germline J gene provides the rest. This chain links TRBV20-1 with TRBJ2-2; D might be TRBD2 (6 bases). Germline V gene lookup returns CDR1 DFQATT and CDR2 SNEGSKA (reference sequence). Trimming took 1 base from V and 5 from J, leaving 11 bases between them. This CDR3 spans 14 amino acids. The CDR3 reads CSARGLAGTGELFF. CDR3 bases read: TGCAGTGCTAGAGGGCTGGCGGGGACCGGGGAG.

This clone was seen ten or more times. The CDR3 extends 3 residues past the end of the read, so its final part is completed from the germline J gene. The chain employs TRBV20-1 and TRBJ2-7; TRBD1 aligns across 10 bases. There are 14 residues in the CDR3. Germline loops: CDR1 DFQATT, CDR2 SNEGSKA (reference sequence). J was trimmed by 4 bases and V by 4 bases; bases with no gene match: 7. The CDR3 loop is CSAKAGTGAYEQYF. The CDR3 DNA, read in part, is TGCAGTGCTAAAGCCGGGACAGGGGCTTACGAG.